One and the same sample provided the 9 T cell receptor beta chains below, sequenced in a study of shared clonotypes between healthy human individuals. Assay: immunoSEQ multiplex PCR; the TCRdb copy retains only in-frame clones and omits some. The profile shows roughly 1,100,000 clones, around 76% of them singletons. Sequencing was performed on memory CD4+ T cells sorted from blood. Subset reported: CD45RA-negative fraction. The source is a man younger than 30 in good health.

This chain uses TRBV28 with TRBJ1-2; TRBD1 is a possible D gene (5 bases). The germline V gene has CDR1 MDHEN and CDR2 SYDVKM. This CDR3 has 16 amino acids. V lost 3 bases and J lost 2, with 16 bases in between. The CDR3 nucleotides are TGTGCCAGCAGTTTGTGGGGCCGGGGTTCCAACTATGGCTACACCTTC. It translates to CASSLWGRGSNYGYTF.

V gene TRBV28 combines with J gene TRBJ1-2; D is uncertain. Germline CDR1 reads MDHEN; CDR2 reads SYDVKM. V was clipped by 5 bases and J by 4 bases, with 17 bases between them. The CDR3 extends over 15 amino acids. The CDR3 nucleotides are TGTGCCAGCAGTCCCTGGGAAGGGTCCTTCTATGGCTACACCTTC. This encodes CASSPWEGSFYGYTF.

This clone was picked up a small number of times. This sequence joins TRBV19 and TRBJ1-2; 8 bases agree with TRBD1. Germline loops: CDR1 LNHDA, CDR2 SQIVND (reference sequence). Unmatched junction bases numbered 8, after V lost 4 bases and J lost 4 bases. The CDR3 totals 15 residues. The CDR3 region has the DNA TGTGCCAGTAGTACAGGACAGGGAAAGACCTATGGCTACACCTTC. This codes for CASSTGQGKTYGYTF. The variable domain in full, completed from reference TRBV19 and TRBJ1-2, reads DGGITQSPKYLFRKEGQNVTLSCEQNLNHDAMYWYRQDPGQGLRLIYYSQIVNDFQKGDIAEGYSVSREKKESFPLTVTSAQKNPTAFYLCASSTGQGKTYGYTFGSGTRLTVV.

The chain has TRBV27 and TRBJ1-4; D might be TRBD1 (6 bases). The V gene's germline CDR1 is MNHEY and CDR2 SMNVEV (reference sequence). V lost 4 bases and J 1 base, leaving 19 bases between the germline ends. The CDR3 sequence is 18 residues long. CDR3 protein: CASSSPGQGRETNEKLFF. The CDR3 region has the DNA TGTGCCAGCAGTTCCCCCGGGCAGGGGCGAGAAACTAATGAAAAACTGTTTTTT. The full variable domain, with the rest looked up from reference TRBV27 and TRBJ1-4, is EAQVTQNPRYLITVTGKKLTVTCSQNMNHEYMSWYRQDPGLGLRQIYYSMNVEVTDKGDVPEGYKVSRKEKRNFPLILESPSPNQTSLYFCASSSPGQGRETNEKLFFGSGTQLSVL.

The V call is TRBV4-2, the J call TRBJ1-3; D unresolved. The CDR3 spans 15 residues. Germline CDR1 reads LGHNA; CDR2 reads YNFKEQ. V was pared by 0 bases and J by 0 bases, with 6 bases between. The CDR3 sequence: CASSQDGFSGNTIYF. DNA of the CDR3: TGTGCCAGCAGCCAAGACGGATTCTCTGGAAACACCATATATTTT.

The chain uses TRBV28 and TRBJ1-4, with D hard to call. CDR3 length: 15 amino acids. Germline values: CDR1 MDHEN, CDR2 SYDVKM. The V gene lost 6 bases and the J gene lost 0 bases, with 11 bases spanning the gap. The CDR3 is CASSIRVATNEKLFF. The CDR3 DNA sequence: TGTGCCAGCAGCATCCGAGTCGCAACTAATGAAAAACTGTTTTTT.

In this sample, this clone turned up a few times. The CDR3 loop is CASTNSRGTSTNEKLFF. The CDR3 DNA is TGTGCCAGCACCAATTCGAGGGGGACCTCAACTAATGAAAAACTGTTTTTT. This chain joins TRBV5-4 and TRBJ1-4; TRBD1 might be the D (6 bases). Germline V gene data show CDR1 as SGHNT and CDR2 as YYREEE (reference sequence). With 6 bases removed from V and 0 bases from J, the gap between germline ends came to 18 bases. CDR3 size: 17 residues.

Of note for this clone: This same CDR3 is encoded by further DNA sequences in the sample. The chain recombines TRBV11-2 with TRBJ2-2; 9 positions match TRBD2. The V gene's germline CDR1 is SGHAT and CDR2 FQNNGV. V lost 8 bases, J lost 3 bases, and 1 base stayed unmatched. The CDR3 length is 13 residues. In nucleotides, the CDR3 is TGTGCCAGCGAGCGGGGGGACACCGGGGAGCTGTTTTTT. This sequence encodes CASERGDTGELFF. Full variable domain (missing parts from reference TRBV11-2 and TRBJ2-2): EAGVAQSPRYKIIEKRQSVAFWCNPISGHATLYWYQQILGQGPKLLIQFQNNGVVDDSQLPKDRFSAERLKGVDSTLKIQPAKLEDSAVYLCASERGDTGELFFGEGSRLTVL.

The gene calls are TRBV10-2 and TRBJ2-5; 9 nucleotides line up with TRBD2. Germline V gives CDR1 WSHSY, CDR2 SAAADI. The CDR3 has 16 residues. The V gene end was trimmed by 5 bases and the J gene end by 3 bases; junction bases not matched to a gene: 10. CDR3 DNA: TGCGCCAGCAGTTGGGGGGCTAGCGGGACGGAAGAGACCCAGTACTTC. Its protein is CASSWGASGTEETQYF.